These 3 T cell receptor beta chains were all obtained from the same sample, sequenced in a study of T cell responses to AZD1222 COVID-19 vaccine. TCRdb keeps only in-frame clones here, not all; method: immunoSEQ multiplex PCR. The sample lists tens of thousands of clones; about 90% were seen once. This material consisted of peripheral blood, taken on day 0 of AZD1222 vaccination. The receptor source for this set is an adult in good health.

CDR3 loop: CSVRTGRTEAFF. The CDR3 bases are TGCAGCGTGCGGACAGGGCGCACTGAAGCTTTCTTT. The chain recombines TRBV29-1 with TRBJ1-1; 8 positions agree with TRBD1. The CDR3 contains 12 residues. CDR1 and CDR2 (germline): SQVTM, ANQGSEA. Trimming at V came to 6 bases and at J to 4 bases, leaving 4 bases not matched to a gene.

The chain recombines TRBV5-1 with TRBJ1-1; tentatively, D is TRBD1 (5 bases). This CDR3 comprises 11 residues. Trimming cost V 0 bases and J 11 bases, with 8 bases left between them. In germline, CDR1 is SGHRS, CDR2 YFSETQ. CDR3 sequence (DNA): TGCGCCAGCAGCTTGGCAGGGTTGGCTTTCTTT. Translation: CASSLAGLAFF.

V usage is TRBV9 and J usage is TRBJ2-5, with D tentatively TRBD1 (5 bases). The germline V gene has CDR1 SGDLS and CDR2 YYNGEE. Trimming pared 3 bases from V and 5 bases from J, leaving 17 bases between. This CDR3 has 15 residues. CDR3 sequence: CASSEGWGPWETQYF. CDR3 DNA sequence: TGTGCCAGCAGCGAGGGGTGGGGCCCGTGGGAGACCCAGTACTTC.